This passage covers 23 T cell receptor beta chains from one sample sequenced in a study of molecular identifiers for immune sequencing clone quantification. Via MiXCR, TCRdb re-called the PCR reads, giving one row per CDR3 protein. This sample has about half a million distinct CDR3 sequences, with over 20% found just once. Sample: naive CD8+ T cells from blood, with Jurkat cell RNA spiked in. Documented subset: FACS-sorted CD8+CD4-CCR7+CD45RA+ naive T cells. All receptors come from a human donor in good health. Some libraries in this study had Jurkat cell RNA spiked in.

Concerning this clonotype itself: The junction departs from the called germline gene at one end, perhaps through a read error. The chain recombines TRBV7-9 with TRBJ2-2, with D uncertain. CDR3 length: 15 residues. Germline lookup yields CDR1 SEHNR and CDR2 FQNEAQ (reference sequence). CDR3 nucleotide sequence: TGTGCCAGCAGCTTACAGAGAACGAACATCGGGGAGCTGTTTTTT. Its translation: CASSLQRTNIGELFF.

In this sample, this clonotype turned up a few times. V usage is TRBV4-3 and J usage is TRBJ1-1, with 8 bases aligning to TRBD1. This CDR3 is built from 17 residues. Looked up from germline, CDR1 is LGHNA and CDR2 is YSLEER. J gave up 1 base and V 4 bases, and 11 bases lay outside the gene matches. DNA of the CDR3: TGCGCCAGCAGCCGCTCGCCCGTAGGACAGGGGAACACTGAAGCTTTCTTT. Its translation: CASSRSPVGQGNTEAFF.

On this clonotype: This sequence may be a read error, since a much larger clone differs from it by one base. This chain uses TRBV13 with TRBJ2-2; D may correspond to TRBD1 or TRBD2 (6 bases each). Germline assignment: CDR1 PRHDT and CDR2 FYEKMQ (reference sequence). The CDR3 consists of 16 residues. The V end was cut by 2 bases, the J end by 6 bases, with 16 bases between. CDR3 in amino acids: CASSLSGGRVAGELFF. The CDR3 nucleotides read TGTGCCAGCAGCTTAAGTGGGGGGCGCGTCGCCGGGGAGCTGTTTTTT.

This clonotype was counted a few times. The chain has TRBV6-2 or TRBV6-3 and TRBJ2-5; TRBD2 is a possible D gene (6 bases). CDR3 size: 15 residues. Germline assignment: CDR1 MNHEY and CDR2 SVGEGT. Trimming pared 6 bases from V and 2 bases from J, leaving 16 bases between. The CDR3 region has the DNA TGTGCCAGCAGGTCCCTCGGGACTCCACAAGAGACCCAGTACTTC. It encodes CASRSLGTPQETQYF.

V is TRBV20-1 and J is TRBJ2-1; 11 bases are shared with TRBD2. The length of the CDR3 is 15 residues. Germline CDR1 is DFQATT and CDR2 is SNEGSKA (reference sequence). V lost 4 bases to trimming and J lost 4 bases; unmatched junction nucleotides: 6. CDR3 in amino acids: CSATIAGGIYNEQFF. The CDR3 bases are TGCAGTGCTACTATAGCGGGGGGGATTTACAATGAGCAGTTCTTC.

Comments on this clonotype: Mismatch with germline at one junction end may stem from a read error. This rearrangement joins TRBV3-1 to TRBJ2-2; the D gene is possibly TRBD2 (6 bases). Germline CDR1 and CDR2: LGHDT and YNNKEL (reference sequence). The CDR3 length is 15 residues. The CDR3, as DNA: TGTGCCAGCAACCAAAGGACTACCGACACCGGGGAGCTGTTTTTT. It specifies CASNQRTTDTGELFF.

This clonotype was detected only a few times. The V gene is TRBV30, the J gene TRBJ2-7, with 9 bases lining up with TRBD1. The CDR3 consists of 15 residues. After removal of 0 bases from V and 2 bases from J, the junction contained 5 bases not matched to a gene. Germline V lookup: CDR1 GTSNPN, CDR2 SVGIG (reference sequence). The CDR3 DNA reads TGTGCCTGGAGTGTAGGGGACAGGGTCACCTACGAGCAGTACTTC. It encodes CAWSVGDRVTYEQYF.

This clonotype was found a few times. J is TRBJ1-2 and V is TRBV11-2; 7 bases are a match to TRBD1. From germline, CDR1 is SGHAT and CDR2 FQNNGV. V lost 4 bases to trimming and J lost 3 bases; unmatched junction nucleotides: 8. The CDR3 covers 15 residues. The DNA of the CDR3 is TGTGCCAGCAGCTCTGGGACAGATGCTGACTATGGCTACACCTTC. This gives the protein CASSSGTDADYGYTF.

Worth noting for this clonotype: A read error may produce the germline difference seen at one junction end. The gene calls are TRBV30 and TRBJ2-7; D is ambiguous. The CDR3 has 9 residues. Germline V gives CDR1 GTSNPN, CDR2 SVGIG (reference sequence). The CDR3 protein is CAWRTRWDF. The CDR3 DNA is TGTGCCTGGAGGACACGTTGGGACTTC. Based on the CDR3 plus reference TRBV30 and TRBJ2-7, the full variable domain is SQTIHQWPATLVQPVGSPLSLECTVEGTSNPNLYWYRQAAGRGLQLLFYSVGIGQISSEVPQNLSASRPQDRQFILSSKKLLLSDSGFYLCAWRTRWDFGPGTRLTVT.

The sample holds one count of this clonotype. Being one base from a much bigger clone, this may be a read error. V is TRBV12-3 or TRBV12-4 and J is TRBJ2-7; D might be TRBD1 or TRBD2, each matching 5 bases. CDR3 length: 14 residues. The CDR3 sequence: CASRGDDGSYEQHF. The CDR3 DNA sequence: TGTGCCAGCAGGGGGGACGACGGGTCCTACGAGCAGCACTTC.

This chain uses TRBV6-1 with TRBJ2-1; 7 bases agree with TRBD2. The V segment lost 8 bases and the J segment 6 bases; nucleotides outside the gene matches: 7. Germline V CDR1 and CDR2: MNHNS, SASEGT. This CDR3 is built from 13 residues. CDR3 residues: CASAWGGCNEQFF. The CDR3 nucleotides read TGTGCCAGCGCTTGGGGAGGGTGCAATGAGCAGTTCTTC.

The chain combines TRBV6-2 or TRBV6-3 with TRBJ1-1; maybe TRBD1 (6 bases). Looked up from germline, CDR1 is MNHEY and CDR2 is SVGEGT. V lost 2 bases and J lost 4, with 11 bases in between. The CDR3 contains 14 residues. CDR3 sequence reads: CASSYSGGRTEAFF. The CDR3 bases are TGTGCCAGCAGTTACAGTGGGGGGCGCACTGAAGCTTTCTTT.

The J gene is TRBJ2-1, the V gene TRBV19, with 8 bases that match TRBD1. V was clipped by 1 base and J by 8 bases; unmatched bases: 1. Germline assignment: CDR1 LNHDA and CDR2 SQIVND (reference sequence). The length of the CDR3 is 13 residues. This CDR3 reads CASSIAGGHEQFF. CDR3 nucleotide sequence: TGTGCCAGTAGTATAGCAGGGGGCCATGAGCAGTTCTTC. Looking up the rest from reference TRBV19 and TRBJ2-1 gives the full variable domain: DGGITQSPKYLFRKEGQNVTLSCEQNLNHDAMYWYRQDPGQGLRLIYYSQIVNDFQKGDIAEGYSVSREKKESFPLTVTSAQKNPTAFYLCASSIAGGHEQFFGPGTRLTVL.

This clonotype was recorded a few times. The CDR3 DNA reads as TGTGCCAGCAGTTCCTTAGCGGATATCTACAATGAGCAGTTCTTC. It encodes CASSSLADIYNEQFF. The chain employs TRBV27 and TRBJ2-1; D perhaps matches TRBD2 (6 bases). Germline V gives CDR1 MNHEY, CDR2 SMNVEV (reference sequence). Trimming removed 4 bases from V and 3 bases from J, with 13 bases in between. There are 15 residues in the CDR3.

Regarding this clonotype: One base away lies a much larger clone, so this may be a sequencing read error. This rearrangement joins TRBV5-1 to TRBJ2-5; 9 bases are shared with TRBD2. The germline V gene encodes CDR1 SGHRS and CDR2 YFSETQ. V was pared by 4 bases and J by 7 bases, with 14 bases of the junction left unmatched. This CDR3 region has 16 residues. The CDR3 loop reads CASSVYSGRMSGTQYF. The CDR3 DNA reads TGCGCCAGCAGCGTCTATAGCGGGAGAATGTCGGGGACCCAGTACTTC.

This sequence joins TRBV6-6 and TRBJ1-1; D is ambiguous. The CDR3 spans 16 residues. Germline CDR1 reads MNHNY; CDR2 reads SVGAGI (reference sequence). Trimming stripped 7 bases from V and 1 base from J, with 19 bases between. CDR3 sequence: CASIITRSRTNTEAFF. For the CDR3, the DNA is TGTGCCAGCATAATCACGCGGAGCCGTACGAACACTGAAGCTTTCTTT.

This clonotype came up many times. The chain joins TRBV6-5 to TRBJ1-2, with D perhaps matching TRBD1 (5 bases). V was pared by 2 bases and J by 4 bases, with 8 bases between. The CDR3 has 13 residues. Germline loops: CDR1 MNHEY, CDR2 SVGAGI. The CDR3 coding sequence is TGTGCCAGCAGTTACGACAGTTCCTATGGCTACACCTTC. The encoded protein is CASSYDSSYGYTF.

A single count supports this clonotype. A clone one base away is much larger, so this may be a read error. The V and J genes are TRBV20-1 and TRBJ1-1; 7 bases fit TRBD1. Germline CDR1 DFQATT, CDR2 SNEGSKA (reference sequence). V trimming: 8 bases; J trimming: 4 bases; junction bases outside the gene matches: 7. This CDR3 region has 12 residues. Here the CDR3 reads CSSQPGGTEAFF. CDR3 bases: TGCAGTTCGCAACCAGGGGGCACTGAAGCTTTCTTT.

This chain joins TRBV5-1 and TRBJ2-7; D possibly uses TRBD1 or TRBD2 (6 bases each). The CDR3 extends over 13 amino acids. The V gene lost 4 bases and the J gene lost 7 bases, with 15 bases spanning the gap. The V gene's germline CDR1 is SGHRS and CDR2 YFSETQ. CDR3 protein: CASSHSGANEQYF. CDR3 in DNA: TGCGCCAGCAGCCATTCGGGGGCGAATGAGCAGTACTTC.

The chain links TRBV20-1 to TRBJ2-7; the match to TRBD1 covers 10 bases. V was pared by 1 base and J by 0 bases, with 6 bases of the junction left unmatched. The CDR3 consists of 16 residues. Germline V gene lookup returns CDR1 DFQATT and CDR2 SNEGSKA (reference sequence). The CDR3 loop reads CSARALGQGSSYEQYF. In DNA form, the CDR3 reads TGCAGTGCTAGAGCCCTGGGACAGGGGAGCTCCTACGAGCAGTACTTC.

V and J are TRBV20-1 and TRBJ2-1; maybe TRBD1 (9 bases). This CDR3 contains 13 residues. Germline loops: CDR1 DFQATT, CDR2 SNEGSKA (reference sequence). CDR3 in amino acids: CSGGGQGYNEQFF. The DNA of the CDR3 is TGCAGCGGGGGGGGACAGGGTTACAATGAGCAGTTCTTC.

This clonotype turned up a few times. The chain recombines TRBV27 with TRBJ2-5, with no clear D. V lost 2 bases, J lost 3 bases, and 7 bases lay in between. Germline V gene lookup returns CDR1 MNHEY and CDR2 SMNVEV (reference sequence). The CDR3 runs 13 residues. The CDR3 loop reads CASSLVWKETQYF. The CDR3 region has the DNA TGTGCCAGCAGTTTAGTCTGGAAAGAGACCCAGTACTTC.

This clonotype was seen only a few times. The J gene is TRBJ1-1, the V gene TRBV7-2, with 7 positions matching TRBD1. Per germline, CDR1 SGHTA and CDR2 FQGNSA. The CDR3 has 15 amino acids. The trim removed 2 bases at V and 5 bases at J, leaving 8 bases unmatched. The CDR3 reads CASSLWFQGGTEAFF. CDR3 in DNA: TGTGCCAGCAGCTTATGGTTCCAGGGGGGGACTGAAGCTTTCTTT.